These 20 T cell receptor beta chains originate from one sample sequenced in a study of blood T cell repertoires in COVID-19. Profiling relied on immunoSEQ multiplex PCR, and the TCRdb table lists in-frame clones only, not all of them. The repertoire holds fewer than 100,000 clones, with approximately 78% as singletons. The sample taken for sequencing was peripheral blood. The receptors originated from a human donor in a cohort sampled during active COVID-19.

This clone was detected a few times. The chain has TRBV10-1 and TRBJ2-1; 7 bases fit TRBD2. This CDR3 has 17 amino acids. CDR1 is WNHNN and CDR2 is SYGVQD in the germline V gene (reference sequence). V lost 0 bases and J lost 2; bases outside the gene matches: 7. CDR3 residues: CASSESMGLAAYNEQFF. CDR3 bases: TGCGCCAGCAGTGAGTCGATGGGCCTAGCGGCCTACAATGAGCAGTTCTTC.

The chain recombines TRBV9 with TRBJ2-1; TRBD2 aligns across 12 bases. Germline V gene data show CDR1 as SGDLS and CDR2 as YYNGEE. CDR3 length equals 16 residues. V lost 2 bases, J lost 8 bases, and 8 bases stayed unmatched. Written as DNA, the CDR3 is TGTGCCAGCAGCGTTCTAGCGGGGGGGGCTTCGGATGAGCAGTTCTTC. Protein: CASSVLAGGASDEQFF.

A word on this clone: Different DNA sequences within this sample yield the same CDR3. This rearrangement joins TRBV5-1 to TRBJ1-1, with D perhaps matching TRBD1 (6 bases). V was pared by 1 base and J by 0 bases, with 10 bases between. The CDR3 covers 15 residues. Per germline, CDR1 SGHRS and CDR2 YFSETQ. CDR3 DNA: TGCGCCAGCAGCTTGTCCGGGACATTGAACACTGAAGCTTTCTTT. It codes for CASSLSGTLNTEAFF.

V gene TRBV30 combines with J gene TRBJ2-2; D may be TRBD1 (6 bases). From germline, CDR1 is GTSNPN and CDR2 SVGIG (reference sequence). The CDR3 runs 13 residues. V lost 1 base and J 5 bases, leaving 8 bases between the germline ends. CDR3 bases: TGTGCCTGGAGTGCACAGGGTACCGGGGAGCTGTTTTTT. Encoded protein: CAWSAQGTGELFF.

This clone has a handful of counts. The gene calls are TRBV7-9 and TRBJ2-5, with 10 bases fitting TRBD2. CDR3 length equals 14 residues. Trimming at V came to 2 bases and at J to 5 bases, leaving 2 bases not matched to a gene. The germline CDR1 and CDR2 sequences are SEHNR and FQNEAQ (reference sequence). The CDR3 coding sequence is TGTGCCAGCAGCTTATGGACTAGCGGCGAGACCCAGTACTTC. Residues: CASSLWTSGETQYF. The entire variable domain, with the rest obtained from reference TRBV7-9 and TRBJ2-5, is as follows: DTGVSQNPRHKITKRGQNVTFRCDPISEHNRLYWYRQTLGQGPEFLTYFQNEAQLEKSRLLSDRFSAERPKGSFSTLEIQRTEQGDSAMYLCASSLWTSGETQYFGPGTRLLVL.

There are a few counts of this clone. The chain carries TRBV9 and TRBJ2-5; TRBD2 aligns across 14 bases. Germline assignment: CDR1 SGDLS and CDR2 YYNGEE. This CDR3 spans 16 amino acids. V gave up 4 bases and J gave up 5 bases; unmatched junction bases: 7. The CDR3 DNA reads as TGTGCCAGCAGCCCCGGACTAGCGGGGGGCTTGGAGACCCAGTACTTC. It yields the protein CASSPGLAGGLETQYF. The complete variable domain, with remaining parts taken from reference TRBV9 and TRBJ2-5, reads DSGVTQTPKHLITATGQRVTLRCSPRSGDLSVYWYQQSLDQGLQFLIQYYNGEERAKGNILERFSAQQFPDLHSELNLSSLELGDSALYFCASSPGLAGGLETQYFGPGTRLLVL.

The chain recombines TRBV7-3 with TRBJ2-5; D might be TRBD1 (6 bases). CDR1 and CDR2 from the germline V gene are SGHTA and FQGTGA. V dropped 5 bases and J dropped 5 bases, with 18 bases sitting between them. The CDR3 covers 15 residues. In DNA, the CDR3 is TGTGCCAGCAGCGGACAGCTTAACAAGGTGGAGACCCAGTACTTC. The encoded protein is CASSGQLNKVETQYF.

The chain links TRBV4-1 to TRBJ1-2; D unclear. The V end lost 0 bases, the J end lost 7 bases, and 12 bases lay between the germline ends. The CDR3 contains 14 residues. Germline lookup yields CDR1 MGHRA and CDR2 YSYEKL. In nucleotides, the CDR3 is TGCGCCAGCAGCCAAGATCCTACGAGTGGTGGCTACACCTTC. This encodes CASSQDPTSGGYTF.

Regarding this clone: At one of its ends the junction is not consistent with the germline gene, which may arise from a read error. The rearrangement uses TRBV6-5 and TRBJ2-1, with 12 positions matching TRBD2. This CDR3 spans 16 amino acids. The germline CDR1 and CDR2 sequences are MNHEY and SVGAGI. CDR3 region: CASSHSTSGGQNEQFF. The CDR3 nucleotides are TGTGCCAGCAGTCACTCGACTAGCGGGGGTCAGAATGAGCAGTTCTTC.

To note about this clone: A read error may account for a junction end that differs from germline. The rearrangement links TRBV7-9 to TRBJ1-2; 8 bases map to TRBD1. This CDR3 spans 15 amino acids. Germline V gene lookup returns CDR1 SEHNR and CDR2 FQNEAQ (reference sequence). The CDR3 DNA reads TGTGCCAGCAGCTTTGGGCAGGGGGCTAAGTATGGCTACACCTTC. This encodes CASSFGQGAKYGYTF.

The CDR3 DNA reads as TGTGCCAGCAGTCCGGGGCCTAGCGGGGCGGGATACAATGAGCAGTTCTTC. It translates to CASSPGPSGAGYNEQFF. This sequence joins TRBV27 and TRBJ2-1; 9 bases fit TRBD2. J gave up 4 bases and V 5 bases, and 12 bases lay outside the gene matches. CDR1 MNHEY and CDR2 SMNVEV come from the germline V gene (reference sequence). CDR3 length equals 17 residues.

CDR3 bases: TGTGCCTGGAGTGTGGACAGGGCAGAGACCCAGTACTTC. As protein: CAWSVDRAETQYF. This chain connects TRBV30 to TRBJ2-5; TRBD1 aligns across 8 bases. The CDR3 runs 13 residues. Losses at the gene ends were 0 bases for V and 4 bases for J; bases not matched to a gene: 1. CDR1 and CDR2 (germline): GTSNPN, SVGIG (reference sequence).

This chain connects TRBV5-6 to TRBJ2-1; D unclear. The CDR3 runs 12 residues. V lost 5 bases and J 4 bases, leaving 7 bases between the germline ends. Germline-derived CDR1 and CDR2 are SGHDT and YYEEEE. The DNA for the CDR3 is TGTGCCAGCAGGGCAGGTTACAATGAGCAGTTCTTC. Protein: CASRAGYNEQFF.

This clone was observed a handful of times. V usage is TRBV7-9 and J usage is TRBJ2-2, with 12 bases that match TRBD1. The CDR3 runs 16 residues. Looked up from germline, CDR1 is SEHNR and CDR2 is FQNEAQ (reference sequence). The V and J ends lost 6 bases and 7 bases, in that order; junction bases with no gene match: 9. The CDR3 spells CASRQLGTGGLGELFF. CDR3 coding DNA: TGTGCCAGCAGACAACTCGGGACAGGGGGCCTCGGGGAGCTGTTTTTT. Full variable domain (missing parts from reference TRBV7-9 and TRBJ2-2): DTGVSQNPRHKITKRGQNVTFRCDPISEHNRLYWYRQTLGQGPEFLTYFQNEAQLEKSRLLSDRFSAERPKGSFSTLEIQRTEQGDSAMYLCASRQLGTGGLGELFFGEGSRLTVL.

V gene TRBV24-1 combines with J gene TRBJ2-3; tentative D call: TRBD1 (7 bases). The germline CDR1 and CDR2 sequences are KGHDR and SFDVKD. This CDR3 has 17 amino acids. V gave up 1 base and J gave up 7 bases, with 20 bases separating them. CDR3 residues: CATSDFGGRQGLNTQYF. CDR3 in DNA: TGTGCCACCAGTGATTTCGGGGGCCGACAGGGCTTGAATACGCAGTATTTT.

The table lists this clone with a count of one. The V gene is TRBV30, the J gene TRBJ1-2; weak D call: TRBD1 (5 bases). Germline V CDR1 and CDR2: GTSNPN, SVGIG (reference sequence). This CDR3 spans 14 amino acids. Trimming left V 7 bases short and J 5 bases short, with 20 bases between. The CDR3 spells CASLTPGKGYGYTF. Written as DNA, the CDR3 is TGTGCCTCCCTCACCCCAGGGAAAGGATATGGCTACACCTTC.

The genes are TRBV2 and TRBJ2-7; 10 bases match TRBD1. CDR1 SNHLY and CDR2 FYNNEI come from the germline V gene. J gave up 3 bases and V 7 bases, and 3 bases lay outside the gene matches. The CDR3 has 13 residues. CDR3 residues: CASIGTGDYEQYF. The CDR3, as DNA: TGTGCCAGCATCGGGACAGGGGACTACGAGCAGTACTTC.

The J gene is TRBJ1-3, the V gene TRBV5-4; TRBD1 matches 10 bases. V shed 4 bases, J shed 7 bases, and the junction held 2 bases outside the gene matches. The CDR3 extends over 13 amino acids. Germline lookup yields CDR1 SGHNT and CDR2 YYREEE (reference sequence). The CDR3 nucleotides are TGTGCCAGCAGCATGGGACAGGGGAACACCATATATTTT. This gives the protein CASSMGQGNTIYF.

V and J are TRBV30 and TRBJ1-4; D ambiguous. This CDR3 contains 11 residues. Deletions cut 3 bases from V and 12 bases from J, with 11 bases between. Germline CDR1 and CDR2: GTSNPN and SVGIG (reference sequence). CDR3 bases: TGTGCCTGGAGCGGAGCCTTAGAACTGTTTTTT. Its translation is CAWSGALELFF.

The CDR3 spells CSAANYGYTF. The CDR3 DNA sequence: TGCAGTGCCGCTAACTATGGCTACACCTTC. This rearrangement joins TRBV20-1 to TRBJ1-2; no clear D gene. Germline V gives CDR1 DFQATT, CDR2 SNEGSKA (reference sequence). The CDR3 extends over 10 amino acids. With 6 bases removed from V and 0 bases from J, the gap between germline ends came to 2 bases.